This record concerns one TCR beta chain sequence. Authors' analysis steps: It was from reference gene primer amplification that nucleated cell counts were estimated. Profiled with immunoSEQ multiplex PCR; TCRdb holds only in-frame clones, not every one. V, J and clone size are taken as reported in that table, and D and trimming were inferred from the DNA itself. Altogether around 250,000 clones are present, 65% to 90% being singletons, with the ten largest covering approximately 9.6%. This sample was taken from a study of blood T cell repertoires in COVID-19. Participants came from under 30 US areas, aged roughly 18 to 95 years. In germline, CDR1 is SGHNT, CDR2 YENEEA. The CDR3 loop spans 16 amino acids. V lost 5 bases to trimming and J lost 2 bases; unmatched junction nucleotides: 10.

Sequencing input: PBMCs or T cells enriched from blood (not recorded which). The rearrangement joins TRBV11-3 to TRBJ2-3, with 7 bases matching TRBD1. The receptor was isolated from a woman aged 45-60 years with acute COVID-19. The DNA for the CDR3 is TGTGCCAGCAGCCTAAACGCGAGGGGGCACACAGATACGCAGTATTTT. Its protein is CASSLNARGHTDTQYF.